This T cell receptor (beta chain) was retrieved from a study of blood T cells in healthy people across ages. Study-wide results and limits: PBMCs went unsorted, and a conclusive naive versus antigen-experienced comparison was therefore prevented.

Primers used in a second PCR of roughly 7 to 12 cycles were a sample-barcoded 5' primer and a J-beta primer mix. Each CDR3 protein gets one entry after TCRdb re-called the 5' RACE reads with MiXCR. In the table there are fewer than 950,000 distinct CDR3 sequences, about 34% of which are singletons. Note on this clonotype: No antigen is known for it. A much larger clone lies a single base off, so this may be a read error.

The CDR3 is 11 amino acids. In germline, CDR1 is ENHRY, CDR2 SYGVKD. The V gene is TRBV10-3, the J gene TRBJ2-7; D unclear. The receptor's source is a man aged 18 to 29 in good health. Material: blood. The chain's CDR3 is CAVSEGTGQYF. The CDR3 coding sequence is TGTGCCGTCAGTGAAGGCACGGGGCAGTACTTC.